This TCR beta chain was recorded in a study of T-cell reconstitution after alpha-beta-depleted transplantation in children. The sample holds many counts of this clonotype. V trimming: 5 bases; J trimming: 6 bases; junction bases outside the gene matches: 3. Germline CDR1 is SGHAT and CDR2 is FQNNGV. The CDR3 is made up of 12 amino acids. Construction of the TCRbeta library involved unique molecular identifiers. One entry per CDR3 protein, called by TCRdb with MiXCR from the PCR reads. The table lists some 590,000 distinct CDR3 sequences, over 9.5% of them singletons. V and J are TRBV11-2 and TRBJ2-7; 8 bases align to TRBD1. Sequencing was performed on PBMCs from the stem cell graft donor, taken from the stem cell graft. This TCR derives from a human donor who donated a stem cell graft to a child with acute myeloid leukemia. CDR3 sequence: CASSQQGGEQYF. In DNA form, the CDR3 reads TGTGCCAGCAGCCAACAGGGGGGCGAGCAGTACTTC.